The rows below give T cell receptor beta chains drawn from one sample of a study of T cell changes during pregnancy in multiple sclerosis. Clones were sequenced by immunoSEQ multiplex PCR, and TCRdb holds only the in-frame ones, with some missing. Found here are roughly 40,000 clones, 80% to 95% of them singletons; the top ten hold 0.43%. The source material was CD4+ T cells from peripheral blood mononuclear cells, sampled in the third trimester of pregnancy. Receptors originate from a female donor with multiple sclerosis, enrolled in a pregnancy study. Each CDR3 is given without its conserved first and last residue.

ASSWATSGRVDKNIQY	16	TRBJ2-4	TRBV7-8
ASSPNRGMNTEAF	13	TRBJ1-1	TRBV18
ASSLTSGTEETQY	13	TRBJ2-5	TRBV7-9
ASSQPTGGAGELF	13	TRBJ2-2	TRBV4-1
ASTLGLDRGSYEQY	14	TRBJ2-7	TRBV5-1
ASSPPWHSGANVLT	14	TRBJ2-6	TRBV18
ASRDRTDTEAF	11	TRBJ1-1	TRBV19
ASSLRDRGVKLF	12	TRBJ1-4	TRBV28
ASSSGTTGTTEAF	13	TRBJ1-1	TRBV6-6
ASSIGQGGLNTGELF	15	TRBJ2-2	TRBV19
ASSDPVYDRPEETQY	15	TRBJ2-5	TRBV6-4
ASSLDSTDTQY	11	TRBJ2-3	TRBV5-1
ASLDRGVWNYGYT	13	TRBJ1-2	TRBV28
ASSAGTLINYGYT	13	TRBJ1-2	TRBV28
ASSLGVAGDGETQY	14	TRBJ2-5	TRBV7-9
ASRRARDRVYEQY	13	TRBJ2-7	TRBV11-2
AWSGGAGSEQY	11	TRBJ2-7	TRBV30
ASSPLRDRGYQPQH	14	TRBJ1-5	TRBV18
ASSGQRTGSYEQY	13	TRBJ2-7	TRBV6-1
ASQKEVPGQGQGNEKLF	17	TRBJ1-4	TRBV19
ASSFVGTGVYEQY	13	TRBJ2-7	TRBV11-1
ASTLGTGYERTEAF	14	TRBJ1-1	TRBV5-1
ASSPIAGGPYNEQF	14	TRBJ2-1	TRBV9
ASSNRGSGNTIY	12	TRBJ1-3	TRBV6-1
ASSRGTGALSYEQY	14	TRBJ2-7	TRBV18
ASSISANEKLF	11	TRBJ1-4	TRBV19
ASSLDSGSYEQY	12	TRBJ2-7	TRBV5-4
ASSHSTGGIETQY	13	TRBJ2-5	TRBV7-8
AWMSSGRRYEQY	12	TRBJ2-7	TRBV30
ASSLDGRGEGYTIY	14	TRBJ1-3	TRBV5-1
ASSLGALSSYNEQF	14	TRBJ2-1	TRBV5-4
ASREERTGGHIQY	13	TRBJ2-4	TRBV28
ASSLVRGLQY	10	TRBJ2-3	TRBV7-2
ASSQERFDIQY	11	TRBJ2-4	TRBV4-2
ASSSGQLGADTQY	13	TRBJ2-3	TRBV5-1
ASSLARNSPLH	11	TRBJ1-6	TRBV7-2
ASSLQRERYNEQF	13	TRBJ2-1	TRBV28
ASSYRGFSEAF	11	TRBJ1-1	TRBV19
ASSFNRGSDTEAF	13	TRBJ1-1	TRBV5-4
ASIPGGRVQETQY	13	TRBJ2-5	TRBV7-2
ASSLARGAYEQY	12	TRBJ2-7	TRBV7-6
ASSQVGLAGSQY	12	TRBJ2-3	TRBV4-2
ASRGGENTEAF	11	TRBJ1-1	TRBV19